These 2 T cell receptor beta chains originate from one sample sequenced in a study of T cell responses to AZD1222 COVID-19 vaccine. Some clones are missing from TCRdb's copy, which holds only in-frame ones; the method was immunoSEQ multiplex PCR. Of 89,000 or so clones detected, around 84% appear once; the ten largest clones hold 5.6%. Specimen: peripheral blood, collected 28 days after the second AZD1222 dose. All receptors come from an adult who received the AZD1222 COVID-19 vaccine.

The CDR3 region is CAWSAQGIRNTIYF. DNA of the CDR3: TGTGCCTGGAGTGCGCAGGGTATCAGAAACACCATATATTTT. This rearrangement joins TRBV30 to TRBJ1-3; D might be TRBD1 (5 bases). Trimming removed 1 base at V and 5 bases at J, with 12 bases between. The CDR3 has 14 residues. Germline CDR1 GTSNPN, CDR2 SVGIG (reference sequence).

The CDR3 DNA follows: TGTGCCAGCAGCCAGAGGGTACTGTACCAAGAGACCCAGTACTTC. Translated, it gives CASSQRVLYQETQYF. The chain recombines TRBV3-1 (or the pseudogene TRBV3-2) with TRBJ2-5, with D maybe TRBD2 (5 bases). The CDR3 extends over 15 amino acids. V lost 3 bases and J 0 bases, leaving 11 bases between the germline ends. Germline-derived CDR1 and CDR2 are LGHDT and YNNKEL (reference sequence).